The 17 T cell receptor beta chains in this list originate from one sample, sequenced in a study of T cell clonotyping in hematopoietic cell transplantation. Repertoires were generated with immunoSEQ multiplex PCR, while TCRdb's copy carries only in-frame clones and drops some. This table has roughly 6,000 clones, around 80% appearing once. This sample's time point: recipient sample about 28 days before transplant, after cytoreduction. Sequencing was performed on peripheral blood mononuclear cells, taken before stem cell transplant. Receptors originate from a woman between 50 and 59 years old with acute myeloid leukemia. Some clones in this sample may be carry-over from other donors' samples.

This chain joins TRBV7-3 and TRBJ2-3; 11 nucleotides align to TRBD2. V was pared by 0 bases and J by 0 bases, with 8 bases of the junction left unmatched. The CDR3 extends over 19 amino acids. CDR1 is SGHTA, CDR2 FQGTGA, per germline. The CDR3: CASSLTGVAGGRSTDTQYF. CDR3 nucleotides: TGTGCCAGCAGCTTAACGGGGGTAGCGGGGGGGCGAAGCACAGATACGCAGTATTTT.

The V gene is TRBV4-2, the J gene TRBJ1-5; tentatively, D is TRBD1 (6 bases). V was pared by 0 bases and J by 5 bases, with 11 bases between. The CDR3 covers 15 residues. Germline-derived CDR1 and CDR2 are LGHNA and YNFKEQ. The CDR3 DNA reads TGTGCCAGCAGCCAAGATTTGGGGGGGCATCAGCCCCAGCATTTT. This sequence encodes CASSQDLGGHQPQHF.

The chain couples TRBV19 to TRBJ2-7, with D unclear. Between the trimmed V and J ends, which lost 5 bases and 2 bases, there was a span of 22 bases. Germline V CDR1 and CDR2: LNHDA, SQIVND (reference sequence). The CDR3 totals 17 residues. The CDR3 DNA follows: TGTGCCAGTAGTCTTCTAAGGGTCTCACCAACCCCCTACGAGCAGTACTTC. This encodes CASSLLRVSPTPYEQYF.

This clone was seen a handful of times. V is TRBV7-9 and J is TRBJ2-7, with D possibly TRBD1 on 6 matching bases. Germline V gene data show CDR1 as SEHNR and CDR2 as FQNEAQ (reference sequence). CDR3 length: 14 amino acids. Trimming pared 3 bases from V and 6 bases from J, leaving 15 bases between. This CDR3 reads CASSFRDKSREQYF. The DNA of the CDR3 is TGTGCCAGCAGCTTCCGGGACAAGTCACGCGAGCAGTACTTC.

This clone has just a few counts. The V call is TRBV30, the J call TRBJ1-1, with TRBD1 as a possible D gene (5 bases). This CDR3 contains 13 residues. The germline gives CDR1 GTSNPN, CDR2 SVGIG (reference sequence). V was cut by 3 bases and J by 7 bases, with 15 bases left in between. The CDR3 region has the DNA TGTGCCTGGAGCCCAGGCGGGGGAAGTGAAGCTTTCTTT. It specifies CAWSPGGGSEAFF.

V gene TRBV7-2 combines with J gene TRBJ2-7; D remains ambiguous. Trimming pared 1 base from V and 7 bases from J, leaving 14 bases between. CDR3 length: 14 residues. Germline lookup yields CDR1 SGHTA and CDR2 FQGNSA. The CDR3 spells CASSLVVSMGEQYF. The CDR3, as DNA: TGTGCCAGCAGCTTAGTTGTGTCGATGGGGGAGCAGTACTTC.

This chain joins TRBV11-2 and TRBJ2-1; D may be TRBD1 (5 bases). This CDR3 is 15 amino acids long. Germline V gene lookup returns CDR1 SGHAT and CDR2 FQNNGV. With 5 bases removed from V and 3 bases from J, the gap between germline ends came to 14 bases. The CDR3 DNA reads TGTGCCAGCAGCGGGCCTCAGGGTATCTACAATGAGCAGTTCTTC. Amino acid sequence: CASSGPQGIYNEQFF.

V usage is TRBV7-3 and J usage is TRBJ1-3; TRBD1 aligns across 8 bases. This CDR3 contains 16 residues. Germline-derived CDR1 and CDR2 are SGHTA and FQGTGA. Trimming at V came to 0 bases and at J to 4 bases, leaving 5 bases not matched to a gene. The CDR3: CASSLTTGGAGNTIYF. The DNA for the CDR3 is TGTGCCAGCAGCTTAACTACAGGGGGAGCAGGAAACACCATATATTTT.

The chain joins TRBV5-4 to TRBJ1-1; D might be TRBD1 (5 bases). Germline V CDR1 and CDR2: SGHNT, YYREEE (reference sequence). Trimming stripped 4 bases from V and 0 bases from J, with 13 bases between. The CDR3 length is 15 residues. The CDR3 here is CASSPGGNMNTEAFF. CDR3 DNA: TGTGCCAGCAGCCCGGGGGGTAACATGAACACTGAAGCTTTCTTT.

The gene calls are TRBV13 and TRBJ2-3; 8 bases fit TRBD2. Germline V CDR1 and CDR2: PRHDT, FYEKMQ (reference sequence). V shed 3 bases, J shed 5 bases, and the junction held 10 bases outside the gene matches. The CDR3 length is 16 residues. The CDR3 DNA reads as TGTGCCAGCAGCTTCTCGACGGGAGGGCCCGAAGATACGCAGTATTTT. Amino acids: CASSFSTGGPEDTQYF.

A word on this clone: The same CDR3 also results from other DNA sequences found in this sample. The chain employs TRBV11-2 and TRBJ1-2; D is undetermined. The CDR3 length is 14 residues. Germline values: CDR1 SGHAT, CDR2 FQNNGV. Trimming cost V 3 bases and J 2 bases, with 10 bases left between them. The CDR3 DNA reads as TGTGCCAGCAGCTTCCCCGGGAGAAACTATGGCTACACCTTC. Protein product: CASSFPGRNYGYTF.

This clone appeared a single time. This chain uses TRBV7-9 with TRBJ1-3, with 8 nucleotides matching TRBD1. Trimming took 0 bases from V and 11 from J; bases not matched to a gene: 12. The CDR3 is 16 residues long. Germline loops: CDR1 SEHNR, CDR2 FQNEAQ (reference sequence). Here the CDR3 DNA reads TGTGCCAGCAGCTTAGCCTCAGGGGGCGCTGGCCGGGCCATATATTTT. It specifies CASSLASGGAGRAIYF.

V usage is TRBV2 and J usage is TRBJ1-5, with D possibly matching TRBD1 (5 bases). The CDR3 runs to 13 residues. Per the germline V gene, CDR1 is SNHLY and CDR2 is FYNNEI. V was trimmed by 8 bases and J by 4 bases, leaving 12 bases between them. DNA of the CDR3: TGTGCCAGCGCGGCGGGGGTTAATCAGCCCCAGCATTTT. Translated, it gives CASAAGVNQPQHF.

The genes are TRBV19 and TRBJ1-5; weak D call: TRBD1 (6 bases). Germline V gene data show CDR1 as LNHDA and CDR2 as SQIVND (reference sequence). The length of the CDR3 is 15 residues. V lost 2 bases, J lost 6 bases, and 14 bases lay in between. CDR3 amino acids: CASSIRTATGQPQHF. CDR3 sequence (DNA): TGTGCCAGTAGTATAAGGACAGCGACGGGTCAGCCCCAGCATTTT.

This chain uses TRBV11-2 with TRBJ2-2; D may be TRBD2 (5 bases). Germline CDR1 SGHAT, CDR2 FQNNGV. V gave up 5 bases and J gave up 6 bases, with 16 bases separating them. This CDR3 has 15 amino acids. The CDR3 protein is CASSHGQRISGELFF. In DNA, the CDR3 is TGTGCCAGCAGCCACGGGCAGCGGATATCCGGGGAGCTGTTTTTT.

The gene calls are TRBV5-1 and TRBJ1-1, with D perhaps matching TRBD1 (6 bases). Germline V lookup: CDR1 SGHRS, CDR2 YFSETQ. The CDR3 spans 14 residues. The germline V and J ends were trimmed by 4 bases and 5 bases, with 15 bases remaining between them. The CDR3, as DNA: TGCGCCAGCAGCCGAGGCACCCAGGGGACTGAAGCTTTCTTT. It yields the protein CASSRGTQGTEAFF.

The CDR3 spells CARNPSSGVGSTEAFF. Written as DNA, the CDR3 is TGTGCCAGAAACCCTTCCAGTGGGGTCGGGTCCACTGAAGCTTTCTTT. This chain links TRBV5-3 with TRBJ1-1; D not certain. TRBV5-3 is treated as an ORF (open reading frame) with a function not yet certain. The V and J ends lost 6 bases and 4 bases respectively, with 22 bases between them. This CDR3 contains 16 residues.